The present T cell receptor beta chain was sequenced within a study of cytomegalovirus exposure and HLA in healthy donors. The CDR3 runs 14 residues. Losses at the gene ends were 4 bases for V and 5 bases for J; bases not matched to a gene: 10. Germline loops: CDR1 SQVTM, CDR2 ANQGSEA. Researchers ran the PCR with 60 Vbeta and 13 Jbeta primers. The assay was immunoSEQ multiplex PCR, and TCRdb's table has in-frame clones only and misses some. Counted here are around 140,000 clones, roughly four fifths occurring once; the ten biggest clones make up roughly 9.7%. V is TRBV29-1 and J is TRBJ2-7; 8 bases match TRBD2. The sequenced sample was PBMCs. The sequence was collected from an older woman in good health and CMV-seropositive. This CDR3 is CSVAGAGGSNEQYF. Written as DNA, the CDR3 is TGCAGCGTTGCGGGCGCGGGAGGATCAAACGAGCAGTACTTC.